This T cell receptor beta chain originates from a study of a mutant IDH1 vaccine in newly diagnosed glioma. Study background: At week 47 came visit V13, while visit V12 had come at week 35.

Comments on this clone: Its antigen is not known.

Produced via immunoSEQ multiplex PCR; TCRdb's table is partial and in-frame only. Here the sample spans about 56,000 clones, around 75% being singletons. CDR1 is MNHNS, CDR2 SASEGT, per germline. Trimming shortened V by 7 bases and J by 0 bases, and 12 bases separated the two germline ends. The CDR3 totals 14 residues. Time point given: week 47, end of study. With topical imiquimod, each dose of the vaccine consisted of 300 ug of mutant IDH1 20-mer peptide. This TCR was sampled from a man aged 45-60 years with glioma. This chain connects TRBV6-1 to TRBJ1-2, with D perhaps matching TRBD1 (6 bases). This specimen was PBMCs, taken from a glioma patient whose treatment included an IDH1 peptide vaccine. This chain's CDR3 is CASMMGGANYGYTF. The CDR3 region has the DNA TGTGCCAGCATGATGGGGGGCGCTAACTATGGCTACACCTTC.